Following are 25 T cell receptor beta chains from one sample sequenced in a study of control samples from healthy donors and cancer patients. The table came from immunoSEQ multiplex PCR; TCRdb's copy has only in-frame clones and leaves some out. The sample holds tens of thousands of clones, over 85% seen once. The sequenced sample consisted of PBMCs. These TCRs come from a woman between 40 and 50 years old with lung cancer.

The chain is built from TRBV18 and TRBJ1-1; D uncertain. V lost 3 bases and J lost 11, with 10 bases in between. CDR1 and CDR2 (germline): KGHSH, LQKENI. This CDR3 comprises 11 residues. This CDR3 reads CASSPGASAFF. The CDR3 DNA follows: TGTGCCAGCTCACCTGGAGCTTCGGCTTTCTTT.

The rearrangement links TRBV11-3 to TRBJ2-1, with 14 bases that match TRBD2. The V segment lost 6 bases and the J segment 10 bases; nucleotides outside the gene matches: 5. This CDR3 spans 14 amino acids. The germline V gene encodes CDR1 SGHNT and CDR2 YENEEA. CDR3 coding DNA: TGTGCCAGCAGTGGACTAGCGGGGGGACGCGAGCAGTTCTTC. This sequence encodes CASSGLAGGREQFF.

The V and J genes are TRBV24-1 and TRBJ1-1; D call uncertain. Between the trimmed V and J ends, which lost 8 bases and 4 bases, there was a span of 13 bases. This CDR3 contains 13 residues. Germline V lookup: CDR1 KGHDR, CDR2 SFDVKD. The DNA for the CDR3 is TGTGCCACCACTCCGACCGACGGCACTGAAGCTTTCTTT. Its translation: CATTPTDGTEAFF.

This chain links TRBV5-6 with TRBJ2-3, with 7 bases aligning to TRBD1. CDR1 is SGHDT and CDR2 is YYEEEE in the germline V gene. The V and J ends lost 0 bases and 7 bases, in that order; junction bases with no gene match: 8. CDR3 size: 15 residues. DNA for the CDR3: TGTGCCAGCAGCTTGGGGGAGCCAGGGGGAAATACGCAGTATTTT. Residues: CASSLGEPGGNTQYF.

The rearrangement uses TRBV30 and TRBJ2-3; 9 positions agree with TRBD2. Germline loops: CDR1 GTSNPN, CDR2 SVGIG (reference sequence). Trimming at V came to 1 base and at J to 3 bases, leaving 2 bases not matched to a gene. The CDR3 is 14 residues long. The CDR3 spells CAWSGLAATDTQYF. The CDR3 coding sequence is TGTGCCTGGAGTGGACTAGCGGCGACAGATACGCAGTATTTT.

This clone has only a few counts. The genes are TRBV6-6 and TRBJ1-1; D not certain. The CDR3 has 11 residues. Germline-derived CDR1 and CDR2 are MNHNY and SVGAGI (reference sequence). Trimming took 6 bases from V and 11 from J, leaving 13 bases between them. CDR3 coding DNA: TGTGCCAGCAGCCGGTCCTTTGCCGCTTTCTTT. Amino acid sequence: CASSRSFAAFF.

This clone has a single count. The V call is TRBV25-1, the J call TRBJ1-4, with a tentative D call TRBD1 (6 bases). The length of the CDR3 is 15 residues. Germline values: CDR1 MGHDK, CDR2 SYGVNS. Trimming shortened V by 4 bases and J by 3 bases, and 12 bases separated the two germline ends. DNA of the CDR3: TGTGCCAGCAGTGCCTTAGGGGGGTCTAATGAAAAACTGTTTTTT. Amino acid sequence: CASSALGGSNEKLFF. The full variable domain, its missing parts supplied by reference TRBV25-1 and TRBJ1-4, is EADIYQTPRYLVIGTGKKITLECSQTMGHDKMYWYQQDPGMELHLIHYSYGVNSTEKGDLSSESTVSRIRTEHFPLTLESARPSHTSQYLCASSALGGSNEKLFFGSGTQLSVL.

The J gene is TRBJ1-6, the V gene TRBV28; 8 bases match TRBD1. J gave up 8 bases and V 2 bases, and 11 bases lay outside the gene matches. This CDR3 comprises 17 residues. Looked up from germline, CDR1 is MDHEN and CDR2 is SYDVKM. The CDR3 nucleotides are TGTGCCAGCAGTTTAGGGACAGGATCCCCCCAAGATTCACCCCTCCACTTT. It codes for CASSLGTGSPQDSPLHF.

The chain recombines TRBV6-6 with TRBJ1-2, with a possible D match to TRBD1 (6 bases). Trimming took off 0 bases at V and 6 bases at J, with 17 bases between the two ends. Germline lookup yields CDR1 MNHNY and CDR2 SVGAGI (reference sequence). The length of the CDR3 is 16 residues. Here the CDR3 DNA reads TGTGCCAGCAGTTACTCGATTGCGGGGGGCGCGGATGGCTACACCTTC. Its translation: CASSYSIAGGADGYTF.

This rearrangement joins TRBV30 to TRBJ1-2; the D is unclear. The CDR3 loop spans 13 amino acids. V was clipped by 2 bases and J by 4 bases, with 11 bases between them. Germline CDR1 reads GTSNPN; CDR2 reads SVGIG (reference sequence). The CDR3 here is CAWSTTDLYGYTF. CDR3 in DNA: TGTGCCTGGAGTACTACGGACCTCTATGGCTACACCTTC.

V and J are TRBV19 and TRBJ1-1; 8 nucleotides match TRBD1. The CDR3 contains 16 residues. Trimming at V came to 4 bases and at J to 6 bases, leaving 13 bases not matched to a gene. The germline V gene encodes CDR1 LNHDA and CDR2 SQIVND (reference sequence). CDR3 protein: CASSNPRTGKGPEAFF. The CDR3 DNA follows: TGTGCCAGTAGTAATCCTCGGACAGGGAAAGGTCCTGAAGCTTTCTTT.

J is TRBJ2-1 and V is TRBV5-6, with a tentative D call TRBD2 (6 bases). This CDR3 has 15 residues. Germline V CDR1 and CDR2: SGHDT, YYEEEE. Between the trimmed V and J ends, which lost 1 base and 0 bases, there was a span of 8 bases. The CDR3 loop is CASSLRLDSYNEQFF. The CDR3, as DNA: TGTGCCAGCAGCTTGAGACTAGACTCCTACAATGAGCAGTTCTTC. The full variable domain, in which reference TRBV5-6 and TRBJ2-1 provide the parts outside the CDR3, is DAGVTQSPTHLIKTRGQQVTLRCSPKSGHDTVSWYQQALGQGPQFIFQYYEEEERQRGNFPDRFSGHQFPNYSSELNVNALLLGDSALYLCASSLRLDSYNEQFFGPGTRLTVL.

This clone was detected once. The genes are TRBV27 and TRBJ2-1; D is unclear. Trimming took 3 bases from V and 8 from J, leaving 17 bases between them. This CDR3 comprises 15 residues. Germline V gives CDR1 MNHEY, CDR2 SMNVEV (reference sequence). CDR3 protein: CASSFYEPPWDEQFF. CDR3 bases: TGTGCCAGCAGTTTCTACGAACCACCCTGGGATGAGCAGTTCTTC.

The CDR3, as DNA: TGTGCCAGTAGTCTCAACAGGGTTAAGAACGAGCAGTACTTC. It translates to CASSLNRVKNEQYF. This chain uses TRBV19 with TRBJ2-7; maybe TRBD1 (6 bases). V dropped 5 bases and J dropped 5 bases, with 16 bases sitting between them. This CDR3 comprises 14 residues. The germline gives CDR1 LNHDA, CDR2 SQIVND (reference sequence).

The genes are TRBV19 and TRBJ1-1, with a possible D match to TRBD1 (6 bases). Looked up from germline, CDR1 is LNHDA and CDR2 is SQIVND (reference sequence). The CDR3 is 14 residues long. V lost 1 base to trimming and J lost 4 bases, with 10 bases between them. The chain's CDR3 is CASSIGGGGTEAFF. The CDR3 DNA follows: TGTGCCAGTAGTATAGGAGGGGGTGGCACTGAAGCTTTCTTT.

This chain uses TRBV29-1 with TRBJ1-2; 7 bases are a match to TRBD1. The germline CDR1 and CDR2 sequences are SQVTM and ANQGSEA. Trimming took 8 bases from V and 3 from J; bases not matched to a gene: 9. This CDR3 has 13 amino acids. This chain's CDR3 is CSSSQGWDYGYTF. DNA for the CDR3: TGCAGCTCGTCACAGGGGTGGGACTATGGCTACACCTTC.

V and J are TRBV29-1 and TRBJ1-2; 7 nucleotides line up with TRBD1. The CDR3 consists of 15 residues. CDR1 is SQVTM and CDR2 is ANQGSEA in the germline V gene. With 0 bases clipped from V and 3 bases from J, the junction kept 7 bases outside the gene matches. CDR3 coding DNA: TGCAGCGTTGAAGAGGGACAGATAAGTTACTATGGCTACACCTTC. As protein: CSVEEGQISYYGYTF.

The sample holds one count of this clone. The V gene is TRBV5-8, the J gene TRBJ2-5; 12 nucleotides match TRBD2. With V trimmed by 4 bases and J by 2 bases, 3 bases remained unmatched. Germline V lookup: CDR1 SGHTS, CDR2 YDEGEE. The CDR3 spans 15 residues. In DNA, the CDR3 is TGTGCCAGCAGCCCAGGACTAGCGGGGCAAGAGACCCAGTACTTC. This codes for CASSPGLAGQETQYF.

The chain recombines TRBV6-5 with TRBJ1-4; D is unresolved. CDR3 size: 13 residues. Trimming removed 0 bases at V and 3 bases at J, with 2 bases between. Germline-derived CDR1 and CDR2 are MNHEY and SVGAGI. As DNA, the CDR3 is TGTGCCAGCAGTTACTCAGCTAATGAAAAACTGTTTTTT. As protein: CASSYSANEKLFF.

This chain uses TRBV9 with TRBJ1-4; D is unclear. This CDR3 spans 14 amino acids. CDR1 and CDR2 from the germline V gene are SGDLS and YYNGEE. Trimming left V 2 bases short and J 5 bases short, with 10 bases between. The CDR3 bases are TGTGCCAGCAGCGTCGGGAGTCAGAATGAAAAACTGTTTTTT. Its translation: CASSVGSQNEKLFF. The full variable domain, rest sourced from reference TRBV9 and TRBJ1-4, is DSGVTQTPKHLITATGQRVTLRCSPRSGDLSVYWYQQSLDQGLQFLIQYYNGEERAKGNILERFSAQQFPDLHSELNLSSLELGDSALYFCASSVGSQNEKLFFGSGTQLSVL.

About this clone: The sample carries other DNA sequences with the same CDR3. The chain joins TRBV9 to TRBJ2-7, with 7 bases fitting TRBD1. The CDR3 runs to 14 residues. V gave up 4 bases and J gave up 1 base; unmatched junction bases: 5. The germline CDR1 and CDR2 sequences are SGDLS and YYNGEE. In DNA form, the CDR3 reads TGTGCCAGCAGCCCTCGGGACAGATCCTACGAGCAGTACTTC. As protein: CASSPRDRSYEQYF.

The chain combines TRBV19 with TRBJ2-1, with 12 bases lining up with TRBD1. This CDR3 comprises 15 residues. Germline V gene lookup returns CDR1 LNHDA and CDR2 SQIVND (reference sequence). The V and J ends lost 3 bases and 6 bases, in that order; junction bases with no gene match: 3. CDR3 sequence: CASSMGDRGLNEQFF. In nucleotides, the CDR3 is TGTGCCAGTAGTATGGGGGACAGGGGGCTCAATGAGCAGTTCTTC. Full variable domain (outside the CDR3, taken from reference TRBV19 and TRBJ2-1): DGGITQSPKYLFRKEGQNVTLSCEQNLNHDAMYWYRQDPGQGLRLIYYSQIVNDFQKGDIAEGYSVSREKKESFPLTVTSAQKNPTAFYLCASSMGDRGLNEQFFGPGTRLTVL.

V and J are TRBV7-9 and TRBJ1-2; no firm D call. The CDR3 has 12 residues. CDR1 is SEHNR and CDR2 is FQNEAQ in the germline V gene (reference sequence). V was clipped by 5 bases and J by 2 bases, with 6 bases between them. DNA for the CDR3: TGTGCCAGCAGCCTGGTGAACTATGGCTACACCTTC. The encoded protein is CASSLVNYGYTF.

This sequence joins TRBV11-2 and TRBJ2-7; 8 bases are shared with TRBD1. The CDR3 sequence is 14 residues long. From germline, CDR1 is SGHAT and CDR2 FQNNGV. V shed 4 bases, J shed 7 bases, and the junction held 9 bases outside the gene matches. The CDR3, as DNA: TGTGCCAGCAGCTCCCCGACAGGGGTTCGTGAGCAGTACTTC. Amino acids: CASSSPTGVREQYF.

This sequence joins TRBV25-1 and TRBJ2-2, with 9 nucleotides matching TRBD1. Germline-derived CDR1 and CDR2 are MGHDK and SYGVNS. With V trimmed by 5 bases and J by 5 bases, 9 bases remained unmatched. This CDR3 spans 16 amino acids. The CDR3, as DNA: TGTGCCAGCAGTCACGAACAGGGGGCAGTAACCGGGGAGCTGTTTTTT. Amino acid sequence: CASSHEQGAVTGELFF.